This T cell receptor beta chain was profiled in a study of blood T cell repertoires in COVID-19. Study summary: Sources were T cells, B-cell-depleted T cells, or PBMCs; the material itself was cDNA or gDNA.

The V segment lost 7 bases and the J segment 0 bases; nucleotides outside the gene matches: 5. Germline CDR1 reads SEHNR; CDR2 reads FQNEAQ (reference sequence). This CDR3 comprises 15 residues. Authors' processing steps: Nucleated cell counts were estimated from reference gene primer amplification. Here immunoSEQ multiplex PCR was the method, and the copy in TCRdb shows in-frame clones only, minus some. The D gene and trimming were derived from the DNA, and the V and J assignments and clone size from that table. The sample shows about 130,000 clones, 60% to 80% of them seen only once. Followed longitudinally, the Seattle patients had been enrolled during active infection.

This TCR derives from a man at least 80 years old with COVID-19, enrolled during active disease. Sequencing was carried out using peripheral blood. The chain recombines TRBV7-9 with TRBJ2-2; 7 bases fit TRBD2. CDR3 region: CASKLSGTNTGELFF. DNA of the CDR3: TGTGCCAGCAAGTTGAGCGGGACGAACACCGGGGAGCTGTTTTTT.